The clone carrying this T cell receptor (beta chain) has only one observation. These data originate in a study of T-cell reconstitution after alpha-beta-depleted transplantation in children. A library of TCRbeta sequences, prepared with unique molecular identifiers, was generated. TCRdb recomputed calls from the PCR reads with MiXCR, one row per CDR3 protein. The sample has about 360,000 distinct CDR3 sequences, roughly 15% seen once. This CDR3 comprises 13 residues. In germline, CDR1 is SGHTA, CDR2 FQGTGA. V was shortened by 3 bases and J by 9 bases, with 12 bases between the two germline ends. V and J are TRBV7-3 and TRBJ2-1; possible D gene TRBD2, 6 bases. The source is a human donor who donated a stem cell graft to a child with Fanconi anemia. The sequenced sample was PBMCs, obtained from the stem cell graft. CDR3 coding DNA: TGTGCCAGCAGCTTCACCCGGCGGGGTGAGCAGTTCTTC. It codes for CASSFTRRGEQFF.